The rows below give T cell receptor beta chains drawn from one sample of a study of cytotoxic CD8 clonotypes in ibrutinib-treated CLL. Generated by immunoSEQ multiplex PCR, the TCRdb table keeps only in-frame clones and is missing some. The table shows some 120,000 clones, with 84% occurring only once. Sequencing used PBMCs, obtained after 24 months of ibrutinib treatment. These receptor sequences come from a human donor with chronic lymphocytic leukemia. Each CDR3 is given with its conserved first and last residue. The D gene is left open where the match is weak. Clone size is shown for a subset of rows, as once, few, many or a class of expanded clone.

v_call: TRBV6-5; j_call: TRBJ1-1; clone_size: few; d_call: TRBD1; cdr3_nt: TGTGCCAGCAGCACCTGGGGACAGGGGAACACTGAAGCTTTCTTT; cdr3_aa: CASSTWGQGNTEAFF
v_call: TRBV30; j_call: TRBJ1-3; clone_size: many; d_call: -; cdr3_nt: TGTGCATTTGAAAAACGGACGCGAGGAAACACCATATATTTT; cdr3_aa: CAFEKRTRGNTIYF
v_call: TRBV6-6; j_call: TRBJ1-5; clone_size: -; d_call: -; cdr3_nt: TGTGCCAGCTTGGCCGTTAGCAATCAGCCCCAGCATTTT; cdr3_aa: CASLAVSNQPQHF
v_call: TRBV5-6; j_call: TRBJ2-3; clone_size: -; d_call: -; cdr3_nt: TGTGCCAGCAGCCGCGTGGGGGGCGACACAGATACGCAGTATTTT; cdr3_aa: CASSRVGGDTDTQYF
v_call: TRBV7-2; j_call: TRBJ1-1; clone_size: once; d_call: TRBD1; cdr3_nt: TGTGCCAGCAGCGCGGGACAGGGTAATGGGGACACTGAAGCTTTCTTT; cdr3_aa: CASSAGQGNGDTEAFF
v_call: TRBV6-1; j_call: TRBJ2-7; clone_size: -; d_call: -; cdr3_nt: TGTGCCAGCAGACCTAGGGATTCCTACGAGCAGTACTTC; cdr3_aa: CASRPRDSYEQYF
v_call: TRBV27; j_call: TRBJ2-3; clone_size: -; d_call: -; cdr3_nt: TGTGCCAGCAGTTTAACAGGGACAGATACGCAGTATTTT; cdr3_aa: CASSLTGTDTQYF
v_call: TRBV4-2; j_call: TRBJ2-1; clone_size: few; d_call: TRBD2; cdr3_nt: TGTGCCAGCAGCCAAGATGCTAGCGGGGGGTACAATGAGCAGTTCTTC; cdr3_aa: CASSQDASGGYNEQFF
v_call: TRBV30; j_call: TRBJ1-2; clone_size: -; d_call: -; cdr3_nt: TGTGCCTGGAGTGTAACAGACCACTATGGCTACACCTTC; cdr3_aa: CAWSVTDHYGYTF
v_call: TRBV6-1; j_call: TRBJ2-2; clone_size: -; d_call: -; cdr3_nt: TGTGCCAGCTTTTCAGAAACCGGGGAGCTGTTTTTT; cdr3_aa: CASFSETGELFF
v_call: TRBV9; j_call: TRBJ2-7; clone_size: -; d_call: -; cdr3_nt: TGTGCCAGCAGCGCCACGGGAACCTACGAGCAGTACTTC; cdr3_aa: CASSATGTYEQYF
v_call: TRBV10-3; j_call: TRBJ2-7; clone_size: -; d_call: -; cdr3_nt: TGTGCCATCAGCGGACCCTCCTACGAGCAGTACTTC; cdr3_aa: CAISGPSYEQYF
v_call: TRBV20-1; j_call: TRBJ1-2; clone_size: -; d_call: -; cdr3_nt: TGCAGTGCTCCCCCGTCGCATGGCTACACCTTC; cdr3_aa: CSAPPSHGYTF
v_call: TRBV4-3; j_call: TRBJ1-4; clone_size: -; d_call: -; cdr3_nt: TGCGCCAGCAGCCAAGATCCACAGGGCCCTAATGAAAAACTGTTTTTT; cdr3_aa: CASSQDPQGPNEKLFF
v_call: TRBV7-2; j_call: TRBJ2-3; clone_size: -; d_call: -; cdr3_nt: TGTGCCAGCAGCTTAGTCCCGGGGAATACGCAGTATTTT; cdr3_aa: CASSLVPGNTQYF
v_call: TRBV11-2; j_call: TRBJ2-7; clone_size: -; d_call: -; cdr3_nt: TGTGCCAGCAGCTCAGACAGGCTCTACGAGCAGTACTTC; cdr3_aa: CASSSDRLYEQYF
v_call: TRBV18; j_call: TRBJ2-4; clone_size: once; d_call: TRBD1; cdr3_nt: TGTGCCAGCTCTCCCGGGACAGGGGGAAACATTCAGTACTTC; cdr3_aa: CASSPGTGGNIQYF
v_call: TRBV11-2; j_call: TRBJ1-6; clone_size: -; d_call: -; cdr3_nt: TGTGCCAGCAGCTTAGTTCAGGGAAGCTCCTATAATTCACCCCTCCACTTT; cdr3_aa: CASSLVQGSSYNSPLHF
v_call: TRBV5-1; j_call: TRBJ1-1; clone_size: -; d_call: TRBD1; cdr3_nt: TGCGCCAGCAGCTTAGGAAGAGGGACAGGGATTAACACTGAAGCTTTCTTT; cdr3_aa: CASSLGRGTGINTEAFF
v_call: TRBV7-2; j_call: TRBJ2-7; clone_size: -; d_call: -; cdr3_nt: TGTGCCAGCAGCCGCCGGCAGACCTACGAGCAGTACTTC; cdr3_aa: CASSRRQTYEQYF
v_call: TRBV10-1; j_call: TRBJ2-7; clone_size: -; d_call: -; cdr3_nt: TGCGCCAGCAGTGAGTCGGGGAGGGGGCTAGACCAACTCTCCTACGAGCAGTACTTC; cdr3_aa: CASSESGRGLDQLSYEQYF
v_call: TRBV4-2; j_call: TRBJ2-1; clone_size: -; d_call: -; cdr3_nt: TGTGCCAGCAGCGATCGGGGTAGCTCCTACAATGAGCAGTTCTTC; cdr3_aa: CASSDRGSSYNEQFF
v_call: TRBV5-1; j_call: TRBJ1-3; clone_size: -; d_call: -; cdr3_nt: TGCGCCAGCAGCGGGGCGAGCCCTTCTTCTGGAAACACCATATATTTT; cdr3_aa: CASSGASPSSGNTIYF
v_call: TRBV25-1; j_call: TRBJ1-5; clone_size: -; d_call: TRBD1; cdr3_nt: TGTGCCAGCGCCGCGCGAGGACAGGGAAATCAGCCCCAGCATTTT; cdr3_aa: CASAARGQGNQPQHF
v_call: TRBV19; j_call: TRBJ1-1; clone_size: -; d_call: -; cdr3_nt: TGTGCCAGTAACATAGGGCAGGTTGCCACTGAAGCTTTCTTT; cdr3_aa: CASNIGQVATEAFF
v_call: TRBV6-5; j_call: TRBJ2-5; clone_size: -; d_call: TRBD2; cdr3_nt: TGTGCCAGCATTGGGACTAGCGGAACCCAGTACTTC; cdr3_aa: CASIGTSGTQYF
v_call: TRBV18; j_call: TRBJ2-7; clone_size: once; d_call: TRBD1; cdr3_nt: TGTGCCAGCTCACGAAACATACAGGGGTCCTCCTACGAGCAGTACTTC; cdr3_aa: CASSRNIQGSSYEQYF
v_call: TRBV6-1; j_call: TRBJ2-7; clone_size: -; d_call: -; cdr3_nt: TGTGCCAGCAGTTCCCAGACAGGCGACGAGCAGTACTTC; cdr3_aa: CASSSQTGDEQYF
v_call: TRBV13; j_call: TRBJ2-3; clone_size: -; d_call: TRBD2; cdr3_nt: TGTGCCAGCAGCCCTCCGGGAGGGGGGGGCACAGATACGCAGTATTTT; cdr3_aa: CASSPPGGGGTDTQYF
v_call: TRBV30; j_call: TRBJ1-2; clone_size: -; d_call: -; cdr3_nt: TGTGCTGGCAGGGTAGGCGACTATGGCTACACCTTC; cdr3_aa: CAGRVGDYGYTF
v_call: TRBV11-3; j_call: TRBJ2-1; clone_size: -; d_call: -; cdr3_nt: TGTGCCAGCAGCTTAGATAGGGTGAGCCTCAATGAGCAGTTCTTC; cdr3_aa: CASSLDRVSLNEQFF